This T cell receptor (beta chain) was documented in a study of cytomegalovirus exposure and HLA in healthy donors. Study in general: Tens of millions of unique TCRs from HLA-typed donors were held in an early release of data. Of all 400 or so donors who were genotyped, 75% to 85% belonged to the Caucasian-associated ancestry cluster.

This CDR3 spans 15 amino acids. Trimming took 0 bases from V and 3 from J; bases not matched to a gene: 6. Germline V gene lookup returns CDR1 SGHRS and CDR2 YFSETQ. Study observations and caveats: A missense variant in DCLRE1C was later tied to TCR beta V- and J-gene trimming.

Concerning this clone: The antigen is unknown.

Primers: 60 Vbeta forward and 13 Jbeta reverse. Profiling relied on immunoSEQ multiplex PCR, and the TCRdb table lists in-frame clones only, not all of them. The table shows hundreds of thousands of clones, with over 65% occurring only once. This clonotype was obtained from a man younger than 30 in good health and CMV-seronegative. Material: PBMCs. The chain is built from TRBV5-1 and TRBJ2-7; 7 nucleotides match TRBD2. CDR3 in DNA: TGCGCCAGCAGCTTGGCGGGTCCGGGAGGCTACGAGCAGTACTTC. Translated, it gives CASSLAGPGGYEQYF. The full variable domain, completed using reference TRBV5-1 and TRBJ2-7, is KAGVTQTPRYLIKTRGQQVTLSCSPISGHRSVSWYQQTPGQGLQFLFEYFSETQRNKGNFPGRFSGRQFSNSRSEMNVSTLELGDSALYLCASSLAGPGGYEQYFGPGTRLTVT.